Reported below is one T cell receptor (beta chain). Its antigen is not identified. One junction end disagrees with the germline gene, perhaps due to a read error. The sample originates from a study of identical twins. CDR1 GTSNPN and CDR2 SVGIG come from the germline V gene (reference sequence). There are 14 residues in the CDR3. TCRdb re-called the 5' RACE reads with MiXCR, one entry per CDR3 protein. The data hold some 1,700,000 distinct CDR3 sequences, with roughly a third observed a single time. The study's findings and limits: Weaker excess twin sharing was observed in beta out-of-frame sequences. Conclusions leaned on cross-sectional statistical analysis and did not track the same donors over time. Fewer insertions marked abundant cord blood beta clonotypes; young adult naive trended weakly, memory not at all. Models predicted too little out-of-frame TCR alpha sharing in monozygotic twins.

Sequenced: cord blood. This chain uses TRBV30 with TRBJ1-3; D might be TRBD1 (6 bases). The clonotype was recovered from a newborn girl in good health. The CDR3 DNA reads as TGTGCCTGGAGTGTGGGGGGGGCTGGAACCACCATATATTTT. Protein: CAWSVGGAGTTIYF.